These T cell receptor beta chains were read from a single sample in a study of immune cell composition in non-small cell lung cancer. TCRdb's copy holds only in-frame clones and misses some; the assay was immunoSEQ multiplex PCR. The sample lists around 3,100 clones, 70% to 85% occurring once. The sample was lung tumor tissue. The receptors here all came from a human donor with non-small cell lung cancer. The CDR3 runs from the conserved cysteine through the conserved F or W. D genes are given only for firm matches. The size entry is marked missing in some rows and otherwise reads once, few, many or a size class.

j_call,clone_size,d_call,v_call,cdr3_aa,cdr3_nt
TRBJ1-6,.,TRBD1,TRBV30,CAWNNRGGDSPLHF,TGTGCCTGGAATAACAGGGGTGGGGATTCACCCCTCCACTTT
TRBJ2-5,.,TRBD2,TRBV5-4,CASSLGIAGEQTQYF,TGTGCCAGCAGCTTGGGGATAGCGGGAGAACAGACCCAGTACTTC
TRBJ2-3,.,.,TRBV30,CAWRSKSSADTQYF,TGTGCCTGGAGAAGTAAAAGCAGCGCAGATACGCAGTATTTT
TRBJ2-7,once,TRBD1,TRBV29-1,CSVEGGGDEQYF,TGCAGCGTTGAAGGAGGGGGCGACGAGCAGTACTTC
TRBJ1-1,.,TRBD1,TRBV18,CASSLQGARGTEAFF,TGTGCCAGCTCACTTCAGGGGGCTCGGGGAACTGAAGCTTTCTTT
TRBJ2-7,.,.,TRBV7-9,CASSSEANYEQYF,TGTGCCAGCAGCTCCGAGGCGAATTACGAGCAGTACTTC
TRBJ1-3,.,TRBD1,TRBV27,CASSPRQGRGNTIYF,TGTGCCAGCAGTCCCCGACAGGGGAGAGGAAACACCATATATTTT
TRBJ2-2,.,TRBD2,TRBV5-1,CASSLAGTSGRWYAELFF,TGCGCCAGCAGCTTGGCGGGGACTAGCGGGAGATGGTATGCAGAGCTGTTTTTT
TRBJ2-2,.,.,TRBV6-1,CASSFRAGELFF,TGTGCCAGCAGTTTCCGGGCCGGGGAGCTGTTTTTT
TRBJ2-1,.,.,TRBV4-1,CASSQEGRGFDEQFF,TGCGCCAGCAGCCAAGAGGGTAGAGGGTTCGATGAGCAGTTCTTC
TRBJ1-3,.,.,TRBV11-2,CASSLGLSSGNTIYF,TGTGCCAGCAGCCTCGGACTGAGCTCTGGAAACACCATATATTTT
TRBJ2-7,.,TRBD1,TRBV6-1,CASSVRQGVSYEQYF,TGTGCCAGCAGTGTGCGGCAGGGGGTATCCTACGAGCAGTACTTC
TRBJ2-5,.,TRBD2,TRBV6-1,CASRLAMYQETQYF,TGTGCCAGCCGACTAGCGATGTACCAAGAGACCCAGTACTTC
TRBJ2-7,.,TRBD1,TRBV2,CASRGTGSFLEQYF,TGTGCCAGCAGGGGGACAGGGAGCTTCCTAGAGCAGTACTTC
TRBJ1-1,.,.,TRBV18,CASSPTAPRGNTEAFF,TGTGCCAGCTCACCGACAGCGCCAAGAGGGAACACTGAAGCTTTCTTT
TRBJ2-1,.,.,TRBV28,CASSSGDPSYNEQFF,TGTGCCAGCAGTTCGGGAGATCCCTCCTACAATGAGCAGTTCTTC
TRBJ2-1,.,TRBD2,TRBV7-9,CASSFSLAVRQGEQFF,TGTGCCAGCAGCTTTTCGCTAGCGGTAAGACAAGGGGAGCAGTTCTTC
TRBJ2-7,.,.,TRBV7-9,CASSRTPTEDEQYF,TGTGCCAGCAGCCGCACCCCGACTGAAGACGAGCAGTACTTC
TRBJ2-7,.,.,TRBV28,CASSFTGRGNEQYF,TGTGCCAGCAGTTTCACAGGGCGAGGAAACGAGCAGTACTTC
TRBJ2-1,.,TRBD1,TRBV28,CASSFDRGAYNEQFF,TGTGCCAGCAGTTTTGACAGGGGCGCCTACAATGAGCAGTTCTTC
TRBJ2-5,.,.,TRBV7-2,CASSSRLGGYQETQYF,TGTGCCAGCAGCTCTCGACTAGGTGGATACCAAGAGACCCAGTACTTC
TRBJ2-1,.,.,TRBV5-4,CASSLGGTTYNEQFF,TGTGCCAGCAGCTTGGGTGGGACAACCTACAATGAGCAGTTCTTC
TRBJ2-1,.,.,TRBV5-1,CASSRDLGDEQFF,TGCGCCAGCAGCCGGGACTTAGGAGATGAGCAGTTCTTC
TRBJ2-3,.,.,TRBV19,CASSVGGIAADTQYF,TGTGCCAGTAGCGTGGGAGGTATTGCGGCAGATACGCAGTATTTT
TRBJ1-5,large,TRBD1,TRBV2,CASQGANRNQPQHF,TGTGCCAGTCAGGGGGCGAATCGCAATCAGCCCCAGCATTTT
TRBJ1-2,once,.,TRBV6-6,CASSKGDNYGYTF,TGTGCCAGCAGCAAAGGAGACAACTATGGCTACACCTTC
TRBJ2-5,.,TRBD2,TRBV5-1,CASSASRTSGSVTQYF,TGCGCCAGCAGCGCAAGCCGGACTAGCGGGAGCGTAACCCAGTACTTC
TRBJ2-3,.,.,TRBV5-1,CASSLYGRPDTQYF,TGCGCCAGCAGCTTGTACGGGAGACCAGATACGCAGTATTTT
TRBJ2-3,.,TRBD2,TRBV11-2,CASSLLPGLAEDTQYF,TGTGCCAGCAGCTTGCTCCCCGGACTAGCAGAAGATACGCAGTATTTT
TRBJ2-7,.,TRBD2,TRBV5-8,CASTPGLAGRYEQYF,TGTGCCAGCACCCCGGGACTAGCGGGGAGATACGAGCAGTACTTC
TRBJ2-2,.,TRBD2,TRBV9,CASSEGLAGVSGELFF,TGTGCCAGCAGTGAGGGCCTAGCGGGAGTGAGCGGGGAGCTGTTTTTT
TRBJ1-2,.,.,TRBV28,CASSNPGGVYGYTF,TGTGCCAGCAGTAACCCGGGGGGGGTCTATGGCTACACCTTC
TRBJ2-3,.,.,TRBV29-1,CSVVLEPAGGTQYF,TGCAGCGTTGTACTGGAGCCTGCGGGCGGTACGCAGTATTTT
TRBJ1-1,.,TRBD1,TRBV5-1,CASSLAWGQGGTEAFF,TGCGCCAGCAGCTTGGCCTGGGGACAGGGTGGAACTGAAGCTTTCTTT
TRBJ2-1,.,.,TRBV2,CASKNPDRPTLNEQFF,TGTGCCAGCAAAAATCCGGACAGACCGACTTTAAATGAGCAGTTCTTC
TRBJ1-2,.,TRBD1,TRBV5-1,CASSQGQGVQDYGYTF,TGCGCCAGCAGCCAGGGACAGGGAGTACAGGACTATGGCTACACCTTC
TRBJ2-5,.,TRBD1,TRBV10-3,CAIRTDRGQETQYF,TGTGCCATCAGGACGGACAGGGGCCAAGAGACCCAGTACTTC
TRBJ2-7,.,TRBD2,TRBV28,CASSPAGGASYEQYF,TGTGCCAGCAGTCCAGCGGGAGGGGCCTCCTACGAGCAGTACTTC
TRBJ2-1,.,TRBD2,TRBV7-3,CASSLRGGSSYNEQFF,TGTGCCAGCAGCTTAAGGGGCGGGAGCTCCTACAATGAGCAGTTCTTC
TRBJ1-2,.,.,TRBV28,CASSFPTALGYTF,TGTGCCAGCAGTTTTCCGACTGCACTCGGCTACACCTTC
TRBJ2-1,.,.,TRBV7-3,CASSLSGGSYNEQFF,TGTGCCAGCAGCTTATCCGGGGGCTCCTACAATGAGCAGTTCTTC
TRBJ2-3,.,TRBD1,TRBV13,CASSLVQGSTDTQYF,TGTGCCAGCAGCTTAGTACAGGGGAGCACAGATACGCAGTATTTT